This TCR beta chain is from a study of blood T cell repertoires in COVID-19. TCRdb's table, derived via immunoSEQ multiplex PCR, lists solely in-frame clones and lacks some. The sample lists about 130,000 clones, roughly 74% occurring once. V lost 2 bases and J lost 5; bases outside the gene matches: 2. Germline V gene sequence: CDR1 SGHTA, CDR2 FQGNSA. This CDR3 has 15 amino acids. Material for sequencing was peripheral blood. The sequence derives from a man aged 60-69 years with acute or convalescent COVID-19. The genes are TRBV7-2 and TRBJ1-6; 8 bases map to TRBD1. The CDR3 reads CASSLQGANNSPLHF. CDR3 nucleotides: TGTGCCAGCAGCTTACAGGGGGCCAATAATTCACCCCTCCACTTT.